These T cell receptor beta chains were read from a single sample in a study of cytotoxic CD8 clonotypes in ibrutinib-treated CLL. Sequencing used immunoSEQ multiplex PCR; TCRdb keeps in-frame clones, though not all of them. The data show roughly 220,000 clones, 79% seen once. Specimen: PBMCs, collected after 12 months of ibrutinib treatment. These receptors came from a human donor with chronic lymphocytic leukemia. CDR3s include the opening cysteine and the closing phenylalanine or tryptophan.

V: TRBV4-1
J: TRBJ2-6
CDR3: CASSQVQVTGANVLTF

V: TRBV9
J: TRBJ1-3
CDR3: CASSVGLRGSGNTIYF

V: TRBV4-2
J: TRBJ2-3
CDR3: CASSGTSGAQYF

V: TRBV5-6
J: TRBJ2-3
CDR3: CASSLKVGSTDTQYF

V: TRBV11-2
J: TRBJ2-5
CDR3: CASSPGFGGAQETQYF

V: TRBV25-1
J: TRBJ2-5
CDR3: CASSELPTVPERGETQYF

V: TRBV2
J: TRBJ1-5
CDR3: CASMTGQGWQPQHF

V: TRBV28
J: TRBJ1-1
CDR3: CASKGPNTEAFF

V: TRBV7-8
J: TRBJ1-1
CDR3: CASSPQGGLTEAFF

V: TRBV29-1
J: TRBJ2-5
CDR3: CSVLLAGGLGTQYF

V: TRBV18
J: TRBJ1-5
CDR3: CASSPQGAEGHQPQHF

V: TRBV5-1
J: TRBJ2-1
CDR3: CASTRMVGNNEQFF

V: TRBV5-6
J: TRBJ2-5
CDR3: CASTYSSRPRGETQYF

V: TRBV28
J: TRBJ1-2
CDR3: CASRLYTSRDYGYTF

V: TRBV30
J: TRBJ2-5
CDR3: CAWSGGLETQYF

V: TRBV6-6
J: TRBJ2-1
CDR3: CASSYSAQGGDEQFF

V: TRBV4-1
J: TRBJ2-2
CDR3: CASSQDLRELFF

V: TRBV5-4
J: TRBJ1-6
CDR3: CASSQDWGGSPLHF

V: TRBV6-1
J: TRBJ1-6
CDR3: CASSEVVGGGDNSPLHF

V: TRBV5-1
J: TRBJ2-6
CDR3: CASAKILAGESGANVLTF

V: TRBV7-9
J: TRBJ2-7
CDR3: CASSLEGGNEQYF

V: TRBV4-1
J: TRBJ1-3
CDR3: CASSQGQGASGNTIYF

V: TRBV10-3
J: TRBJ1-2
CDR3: CAISGSTDGYTF

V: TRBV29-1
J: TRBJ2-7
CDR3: CSVDGGSGGSYEQYF

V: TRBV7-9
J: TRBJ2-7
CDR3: CASSRGTGGREQYF

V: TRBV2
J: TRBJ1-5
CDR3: CASSLRPGTGLQPQHF

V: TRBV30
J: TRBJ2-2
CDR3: CAWSRGAGELFF

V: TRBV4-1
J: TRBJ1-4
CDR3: CASSQVSARSNEKLFF

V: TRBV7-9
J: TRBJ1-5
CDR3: CASSRDLVNQPQHF

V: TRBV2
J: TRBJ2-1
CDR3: CAARAEYNEQFF

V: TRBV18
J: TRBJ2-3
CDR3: CASSRTLSTDTQYF

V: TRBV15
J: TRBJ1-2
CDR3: CATSRDRASGYTF

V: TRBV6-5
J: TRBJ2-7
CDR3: CASSSNRQGSYEQYF

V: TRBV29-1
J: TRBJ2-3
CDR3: CSVGVAGRTDTQYF

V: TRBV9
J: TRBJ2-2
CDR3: CASSVGDRTNTGELFF

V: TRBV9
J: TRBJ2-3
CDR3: CASSVGTWQRAADTQYF

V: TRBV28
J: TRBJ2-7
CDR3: CASTSGTYEQYF

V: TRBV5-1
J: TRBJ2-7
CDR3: CASSLEGREQYF

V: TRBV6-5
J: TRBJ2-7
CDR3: CATTVERGVTYEQYF

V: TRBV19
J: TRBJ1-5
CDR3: CASSILGGGVNQPQHF

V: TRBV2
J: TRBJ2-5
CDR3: CASSGLDTEVETQYF

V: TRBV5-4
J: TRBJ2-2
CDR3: CAATWGPTGTGELFF